This T cell receptor beta chain was recovered during a study of T-cell reconstitution after alpha-beta-depleted transplantation in children. TCRbeta library preparation incorporated unique molecular identifiers. TCRdb reanalysed the PCR reads using MiXCR and keeps one entry per CDR3 protein. The sample consists of a few hundred thousand distinct CDR3 sequences, 20% to 30% of them appearing once. Trimming stripped 2 bases from V and 3 bases from J, with 4 bases between. From germline, CDR1 is MDHEN and CDR2 SYDVKM. The CDR3 runs to 12 residues. This clonotype was obtained from a female patient under 10 years old who had a stem cell transplant for congenital amegakaryocytic thrombocytopenia, so the T cells may come from the graft donor. Sequencing used PBMCs, mostly from graft donor cells, obtained 360 days after TCRalphabeta/CD19-depleted stem cell transplant. V is TRBV28 and J is TRBJ1-1; D uncertain. The DNA of the CDR3 is TGTGCCAGCAGTTTAAAGTACACTGAAGCTTTCTTT. Encoded protein: CASSLKYTEAFF.